The rows below give T cell receptor beta chains drawn from one sample of a study of immune cell composition in non-small cell lung cancer. Repertoires were generated with immunoSEQ multiplex PCR, while TCRdb's copy carries only in-frame clones and drops some. The profile shows a few thousand clones, approximately 70% of them singletons. The sample consisted of non-adjacent lung tissue. Receptors were obtained from a human donor with non-small cell lung cancer. The CDR3 runs from the conserved cysteine through the conserved F or W. A D gene is named only where the DNA matches it firmly. The listing skips clone size in some rows; elsewhere it reads once, few, many or a size class.

D gene	J gene	V gene	clone size	CDR3 protein	CDR3 DNA
.	TRBJ1-1	TRBV7-2	few	CASSGRDILNTEAFF	TGTGCCAGCAGCGGACGGGACATTTTGAACACTGAAGCTTTCTTT
.	TRBJ2-7	TRBV5-5	.	CASSLAGTESYEQYF	TGTGCCAGCAGCTTGGCAGGGACTGAATCCTACGAGCAGTACTTC
TRBD1	TRBJ1-2	TRBV29-1	few	CSVAGQDYGYTF	TGCAGCGTCGCTGGACAGGACTATGGCTACACCTTC
.	TRBJ1-1	TRBV19	.	CASSKMDITEAFF	TGTGCCAGTAGTAAAATGGACATTACTGAAGCTTTCTTT
.	TRBJ1-1	TRBV28	.	CASSRTGQRDTEAFF	TGTGCCAGCAGCAGAACCGGACAGAGGGACACTGAAGCTTTCTTT
TRBD2	TRBJ2-2	TRBV4-1	.	CASSSSGGLNTGELFF	TGCGCCAGCAGTAGTAGCGGGGGCCTTAACACCGGGGAGCTGTTTTTT
TRBD1	TRBJ2-3	TRBV5-6	.	CASSRGTGLTDTQYF	TGTGCCAGCAGCCGCGGGACAGGGTTGACAGATACGCAGTATTTT
TRBD2	TRBJ2-1	TRBV9	.	CASSSGLAGGRSSYNEQFF	TGTGCCAGCAGCTCGGGACTAGCGGGGGGGCGGAGCTCCTACAATGAGCAGTTCTTC
.	TRBJ1-1	TRBV6-4	.	CASSDGREAFF	TGTGCCAGCAGTGACGGGAGAGAAGCTTTCTTT
.	TRBJ1-4	TRBV30	medium-sized	CAWERSEKLFF	TGTGCCTGGGAGAGGAGCGAAAAACTGTTTTTT
.	TRBJ1-2	TRBV7-2	.	CASSLTFGGVGEHYGYTF	TGTGCCAGCAGCTTAACTTTCGGGGGGGTAGGGGAACACTATGGCTACACCTTC
TRBD1	TRBJ2-3	TRBV4-2	.	CASSQRTGAGGTDTQYF	TGTGCCAGCAGCCAAAGGACAGGGGCGGGGGGCACAGATACGCAGTATTTT
.	TRBJ1-2	TRBV14	few	CASSQVQGYGYTF	TGTGCCAGCAGCCAAGTCCAGGGGTATGGCTACACCTTC
.	TRBJ2-7	TRBV2	.	CASSEEGRYEQYF	TGTGCCAGCAGTGAAGAGGGGCGGTACGAGCAGTACTTC
TRBD1	TRBJ1-2	TRBV4-1	.	CASSQGQGNGYTF	TGCGCCAGCAGCCAAGGACAGGGGAATGGCTACACCTTC
.	TRBJ1-4	TRBV30	.	CAWSRRRGEKLFF	TGTGCCTGGAGTAGGCGGCGGGGTGAAAAACTGTTTTTT
.	TRBJ1-2	TRBV9	.	CASSVGGQNYGYTF	TGTGCCAGCAGCGTAGGTGGCCAAAACTATGGCTACACCTTC
TRBD2	TRBJ2-1	TRBV27	.	CASSLIGGGSYNEQFF	TGTGCCAGCAGTTTAATCGGGGGGGGCTCCTACAATGAGCAGTTCTTC
TRBD1	TRBJ1-3	TRBV10-3	.	CAIKGRTGVGNTIYF	TGTGCCATCAAGGGTCGGACAGGGGTAGGAAACACCATATATTTT
.	TRBJ1-5	TRBV19	.	CASSMTNDQPQHF	TGTGCCAGTAGTATGACAAACGATCAGCCCCAGCATTTT
.	TRBJ1-5	TRBV18	.	CASSPNGGTGQPQHF	TGTGCCAGCTCACCAAACGGGGGGACGGGTCAGCCCCAGCATTTT
.	TRBJ2-2	TRBV7-8	.	CASSLQTGYNTGELFF	TGTGCCAGCAGCTTACAGACAGGATATAACACCGGGGAGCTGTTTTTT
TRBD2	TRBJ2-2	TRBV19	.	CASITSGGITGELFF	TGTGCCAGTATTACTAGCGGGGGGATCACCGGGGAGCTGTTTTTT
.	TRBJ2-1	TRBV10-3	.	CAISLPGRGDEQFF	TGTGCCATCAGCCTCCCCGGGCGGGGTGATGAGCAGTTCTTC
.	TRBJ2-6	TRBV28	.	CASRSGTPEFSGANVLTF	TGTGCCAGCAGGTCCGGGACACCCGAATTCTCTGGGGCCAACGTCCTGACTTTC
.	TRBJ2-3	TRBV5-5	.	CASSQGQRTDTQYF	TGTGCCAGCAGCCAAGGACAGCGAACAGATACGCAGTATTTT
TRBD1	TRBJ1-1	TRBV25-1	.	CASRRGQVSAGTEAFF	TGTGCCAGCAGGAGGGGACAGGTCTCTGCGGGCACTGAAGCTTTCTTT
TRBD2	TRBJ2-7	TRBV6-5	.	CASSYARDYGGEQYF	TGTGCCAGCAGTTACGCCCGGGACTACGGGGGCGAGCAGTACTTC
TRBD1	TRBJ1-2	TRBV7-8	.	CASSNRDRGSNYGYTF	TGTGCCAGCAGCAACCGGGACAGGGGCTCTAACTATGGCTACACCTTC
.	TRBJ1-3	TRBV4-1	.	CASSQAGQSGNTIYF	TGCGCCAGCAGCCAAGCAGGTCAGTCCGGAAACACCATATATTTT
.	TRBJ2-5	TRBV7-9	.	CASSLAKTQYF	TGTGCCAGCAGCTTAGCTAAGACCCAGTACTTC
TRBD1	TRBJ1-6	TRBV7-2	.	CASSLSLGTGSSPLHF	TGTGCCAGCAGCTTATCGCTCGGGACAGGGAGTTCACCCCTCCACTTT
TRBD1	TRBJ1-2	TRBV27	.	CASSPDRAYYGYTF	TGTGCCAGCAGTCCGGACAGGGCCTACTATGGCTACACCTTC
.	TRBJ1-2	TRBV15	.	CATSRDLGQGGYTF	TGTGCCACCAGCAGAGATTTAGGGCAGGGTGGCTACACCTTC
.	TRBJ1-5	TRBV6-5	.	CASSPTQGNNQPQHF	TGTGCCAGCAGCCCCACGCAGGGGAACAATCAGCCCCAGCATTTT
TRBD1	TRBJ2-1	TRBV5-1	once	CASSIQGADEQFF	TGCGCCAGCAGCATCCAGGGGGCGGATGAGCAGTTCTTC
.	TRBJ2-7	TRBV9	.	CASSVGEGSYEQYF	TGTGCCAGCAGCGTAGGAGAGGGCTCCTACGAGCAGTACTTC
.	TRBJ1-6	TRBV7-9	.	CASSGAGGPTNNSPLHF	TGTGCCAGCAGCGGCGCCGGGGGACCCACCAATAATTCACCCCTCCACTTT
.	TRBJ1-4	TRBV5-5	.	CASSSAPGRNEKLFF	TGTGCCAGCAGTTCAGCCCCCGGGAGGAATGAAAAACTGTTTTTT
TRBD2	TRBJ2-1	TRBV28	.	CASSLGLAGGEQFF	TGTGCCAGCAGTTTGGGACTAGCGGGGGGTGAGCAGTTCTTC
TRBD1	TRBJ1-6	TRBV6-1	few	CASSRGQGTSPLHF	TGTGCCAGCAGCCGCGGACAGGGGACATCACCCCTCCACTTT
TRBD2	TRBJ2-1	TRBV7-9	.	CASSSGGGGFEQFF	TGTGCCAGCAGCTCTGGGGGGGGTGGCTTTGAGCAGTTCTTC
.	TRBJ2-7	TRBV15	.	CATSRGGDGSYEQYF	TGTGCCACCAGCAGAGGGGGCGACGGGTCCTACGAGCAGTACTTC
TRBD2	TRBJ2-1	TRBV4-1	.	CASSQETGGAVNEQFF	TGCGCCAGCAGCCAAGAAACCGGGGGGGCCGTAAATGAGCAGTTCTTC
TRBD2	TRBJ2-1	TRBV4-1	.	CASSQEGLAGISYNEQFF	TGCGCCAGCAGCCAAGAGGGACTAGCGGGGATCTCCTACAATGAGCAGTTCTTC
.	TRBJ2-5	TRBV7-3	.	CASSLVVRETQYF	TGTGCCAGCAGCTTAGTCGTCCGGGAGACCCAGTACTTC
.	TRBJ2-6	TRBV4-1	.	CASSQDRYSGANVLTF	TGCGCCAGCAGCCAAGACAGATACTCTGGGGCCAACGTCCTGACTTTC
TRBD1	TRBJ1-6	TRBV6-6	few	CASSYTTGDNSPLHF	TGTGCCAGCAGTTATACGACAGGGGATAATTCACCCCTCCACTTT
.	TRBJ1-1	TRBV9	.	CASSSQLTALNTEAFF	TGTGCCAGCAGCTCCCAACTGACAGCTCTCAACACTGAAGCTTTCTTT
TRBD1	TRBJ2-7	TRBV7-2	once	CASSFLTGGEGEQYF	TGTGCCAGCAGCTTCCTGACAGGGGGCGAAGGCGAGCAGTACTTC
.	TRBJ2-1	TRBV5-1	.	CASSLVEGVYNEQFF	TGCGCCAGCAGCTTGGTAGAGGGGGTATACAATGAGCAGTTCTTC